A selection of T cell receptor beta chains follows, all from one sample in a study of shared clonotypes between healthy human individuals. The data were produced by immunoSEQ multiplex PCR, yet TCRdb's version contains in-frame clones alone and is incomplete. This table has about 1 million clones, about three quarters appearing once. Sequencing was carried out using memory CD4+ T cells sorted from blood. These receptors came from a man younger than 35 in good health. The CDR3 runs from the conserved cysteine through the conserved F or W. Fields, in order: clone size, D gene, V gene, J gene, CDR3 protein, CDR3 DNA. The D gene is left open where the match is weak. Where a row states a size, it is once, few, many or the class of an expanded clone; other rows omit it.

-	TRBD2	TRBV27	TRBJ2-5	CASSLMSSGRRETQYF	TGTGCCAGCAGTTTAATGTCCAGCGGGAGAAGAGAGACCCAGTACTTC
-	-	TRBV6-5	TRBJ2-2	CAIRGGAGELFF	TGTGCCATTAGAGGTGGCGCCGGGGAGCTGTTTTTT
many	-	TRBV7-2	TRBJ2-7	CASSQSEGFVYEQYF	TGTGCCAGCAGCCAGTCAGAAGGGTTTGTCTACGAGCAGTACTTC
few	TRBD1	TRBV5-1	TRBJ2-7	CASSRWTGGTSSYEQYF	TGCGCCAGCAGCCGATGGACAGGGGGCACCAGCTCCTACGAGCAGTACTTC
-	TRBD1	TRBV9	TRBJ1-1	CASSVDRGSTEAFF	TGTGCCAGCAGCGTAGACAGGGGGAGTACTGAAGCTTTCTTT
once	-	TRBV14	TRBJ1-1	CASSQELGVETEAFF	TGTGCCAGCAGCCAAGAGTTAGGTGTAGAGACTGAAGCTTTCTTT
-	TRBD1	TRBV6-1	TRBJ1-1	CASSRTGGYTEAFF	TGTGCCAGCAGTCGGACAGGGGGATATACTGAAGCTTTCTTT
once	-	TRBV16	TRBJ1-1	CASSQSAPTGNTEAFF	TGTGCCAGCAGCCAATCGGCTCCGACAGGGAACACTGAAGCTTTCTTT
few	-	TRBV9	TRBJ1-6	CASSGGNRASALHF	TGTGCCAGCAGCGGCGGTAACAGGGCTTCTGCCCTCCACTTT
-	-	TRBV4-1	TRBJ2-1	CASSQETGFSYNEQFF	TGCGCCAGCAGCCAAGAGACAGGATTCTCCTACAATGAGCAGTTCTTC
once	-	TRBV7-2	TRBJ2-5	CASSLAGWQETQYF	TGTGCCAGCAGCTTAGCGGGTTGGCAAGAGACCCAGTACTTC
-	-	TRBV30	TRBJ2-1	CAWSRGNSYNEQFF	TGTGCCTGGAGCCGCGGGAACTCCTACAATGAGCAGTTCTTC
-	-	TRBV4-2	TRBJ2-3	CASSQGSRGESDTQYF	TGTGCCAGCAGCCAAGGTAGCCGGGGAGAGTCAGATACGCAGTATTTT
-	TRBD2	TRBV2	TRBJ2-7	CASLREANSYEQYF	TGTGCCAGCCTACGGGAGGCCAACTCCTACGAGCAGTACTTC
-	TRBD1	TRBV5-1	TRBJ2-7	CASRPQGAGEQYF	TGCGCCAGCAGACCACAGGGGGCGGGGGAGCAGTACTTC
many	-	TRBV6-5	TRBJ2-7	CASTKPGTYEQYF	TGTGCCAGCACCAAACCAGGGACGTACGAGCAGTACTTC
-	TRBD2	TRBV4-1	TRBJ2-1	CASSRNSGGFYNEQFF	TGCGCCAGCAGCCGAAATAGCGGGGGGTTTTACAATGAGCAGTTCTTC
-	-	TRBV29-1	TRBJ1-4	CSVKDMARQKLFF	TGCAGCGTTAAGGACATGGCTAGGCAAAAACTGTTTTTT
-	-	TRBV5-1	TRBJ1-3	CASSLVATGSTGNTIYF	TGCGCCAGCAGCTTGGTTGCGACAGGCTCCACTGGAAACACCATATATTTT
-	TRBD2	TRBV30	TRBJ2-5	CAWERGRETQYF	TGTGCCTGGGAGCGGGGCCGGGAGACCCAGTACTTC
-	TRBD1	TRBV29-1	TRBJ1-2	CSVDRDREWYYGYTF	TGCAGCGTGGATCGGGACAGGGAGTGGTACTATGGCTACACCTTC
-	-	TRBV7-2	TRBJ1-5	CASSWRIDSNQPQHF	TGTGCCAGCAGCTGGCGGATCGATAGCAATCAGCCCCAGCATTTT
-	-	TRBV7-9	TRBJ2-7	CASSLQGALSEQYF	TGTGCCAGCAGCTTACAAGGGGCACTCAGCGAGCAGTACTTC